The sequence of this T cell receptor (beta chain) was determined in a study of CD4 and CD8 cells across lung adenocarcinoma regions. Samples came from patients with localized non-small cell lung adenocarcinoma. TCRdb recomputed calls from the PCR reads with MiXCR, one row per CDR3 protein. The sample consists of roughly 25,000 distinct CDR3 sequences, about 50% of them appearing once. V lost 5 bases to trimming and J lost 2 bases; unmatched junction nucleotides: 8. The CDR3 totals 16 residues. Germline CDR1 and CDR2: MNHEY and SMNVEV (reference sequence). This receptor was identified in a male donor with lung adenocarcinoma. The CD4 and CD8 labels of this study may be unreliable. The chain links TRBV27 to TRBJ2-4, with 8 bases fitting TRBD1. Sequencing was performed on CD8+ T cells from the center of a lung tumor. The DNA for the CDR3 is TGTGCCAGCAGTCCCTACAGGGGGGAGACCAAAAACATTCAGTACTTC. Its protein is CASSPYRGETKNIQYF.